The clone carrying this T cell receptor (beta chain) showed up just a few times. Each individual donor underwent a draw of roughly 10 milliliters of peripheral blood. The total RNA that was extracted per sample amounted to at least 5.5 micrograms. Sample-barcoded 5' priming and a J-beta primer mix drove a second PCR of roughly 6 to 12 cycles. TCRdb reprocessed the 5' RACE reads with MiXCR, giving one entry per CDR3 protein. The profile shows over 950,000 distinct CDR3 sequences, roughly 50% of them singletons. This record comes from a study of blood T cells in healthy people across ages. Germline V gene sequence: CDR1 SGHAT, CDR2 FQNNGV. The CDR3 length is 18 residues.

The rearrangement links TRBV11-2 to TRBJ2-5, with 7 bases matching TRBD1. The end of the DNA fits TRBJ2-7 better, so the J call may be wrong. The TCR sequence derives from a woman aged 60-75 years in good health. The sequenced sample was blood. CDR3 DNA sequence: TGTGCCAGCAGCTTAGGAGGCTTCCCCGGGACAGCCCGCTACGAGCAGTACTTC. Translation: CASSLGGFPGTARYEQYF.